Detailed here is one T cell receptor beta chain. This may come from a read error, since a much larger clone is one base off. The CDR3 ends on some other residue instead of the conserved phenylalanine or tryptophan, so this is likely a read error. This sample is drawn from a study of tumor-infiltrating lymphocytes in primary liver carcinoma. Making TCR beta cDNA involved around 520 ng total RNA and a constant-region primer. Employing slightly modified ARM-PCR, three nested multiplex PCR rounds were run, and these gave rise to the TCR beta libraries. The first two PCR rounds used TRBV1-TRBV30 forward primers with a C-beta reverse primer, roughly 11 cycles each. TCRdb passed the multiplex PCR reads through MiXCR, listing each CDR3 protein once. Counted here are 190,000 or so distinct CDR3 sequences, 65% occurring once; the ten biggest clones make up roughly 6.8%. Germline DNA was also extracted, and blood RNA was taken from unsorted whole blood.

V dropped 0 bases and J dropped 1 base, with 4 bases sitting between them. The CDR3 totals 13 residues. Germline lookup yields CDR1 SGHRS and CDR2 YFSETQ. The sample was peripheral blood. V usage is TRBV5-1 and J usage is TRBJ2-5, with D uncertain. This receptor was obtained from a woman aged 55-70 years with primary liver carcinoma and hepatitis B virus infection. The CDR3 DNA reads as TGCGCCAGCAGCTTGGGTCCCCAAGAGACCCAGTACTTG. Its protein is CASSLGPQETQYL.